This TCR beta chain comes out of a study of T cells after yellow fever vaccination. Study results and caveats: Only a small proportion of the clonotypes turned up in both the CD4 and the CD8 compartments, likely arising from convergent recombination.

Germline V gene lookup returns CDR1 SQVTM and CDR2 ANQGSEA. V was cut by 3 bases and J by 3 bases, with 15 bases left in between. This CDR3 is 15 amino acids long. A universal primer site and UMIs were added as TCR cDNA was made by 5'RACE template switching. MiXCR, applied by TCRdb to the 5' RACE reads, yields one record per CDR3 protein. The profile shows roughly 300,000 distinct CDR3 sequences, about 6.9% of them singletons. This clonotype was detected a few times. The antigen is not known. The chain joins TRBV29-1 to TRBJ1-3; TRBD1 is a possible D gene (6 bases). The sample consisted of PBMCs, taken roughly 46 days after the first yellow fever vaccination. This receptor was obtained from a man younger than 35 who received the YFV17D yellow fever vaccine. The CDR3 bases are TGCAGCGTTGAGTCACAGGGCGCGGTTGGAAACACCATATATTTT. As protein: CSVESQGAVGNTIYF.